The 21 T cell receptor beta chains in this list originate from one sample, sequenced in a study of blood T cell repertoires in COVID-19. Only in-frame clones appear in the TCRdb table, and some are missing; sequencing was by immunoSEQ multiplex PCR. The profile shows tens of thousands of clones, 80% to 95% of them singletons. Sequences were obtained from peripheral blood. These receptors all stem from a man aged 18 to 29 with COVID-19, enrolled during active disease.

The chain joins TRBV9 to TRBJ2-5, with D hard to call. The CDR3 totals 13 residues. Trimming removed 2 bases from V and 3 bases from J, with 8 bases in between. Germline values: CDR1 SGDLS, CDR2 YYNGEE. The CDR3 DNA sequence: TGTGCCAGCAGCGTCGACGGAGAAGAGACCCAGTACTTC. As protein: CASSVDGEETQYF.

The CDR3 here is CATSERGQGYGYTF. CDR3 bases: TGTGCCACCAGTGAGAGGGGGCAGGGCTATGGCTACACCTTC. J is TRBJ1-2 and V is TRBV24-1, with TRBD1 matching 7 bases. Trimming at V came to 4 bases and at J to 4 bases, leaving 5 bases not matched to a gene. The CDR3 spans 14 residues. Germline lookup yields CDR1 KGHDR and CDR2 SFDVKD.

The rearrangement uses TRBV19 and TRBJ2-7; the D gene is possibly TRBD1 (6 bases). The CDR3 extends over 17 amino acids. V was clipped by 5 bases and J by 3 bases, with 23 bases between them. Germline lookup yields CDR1 LNHDA and CDR2 SQIVND (reference sequence). The CDR3 sequence is CASSPRGAPRGLYEQYF. CDR3 DNA: TGTGCCAGTAGTCCCCGGGGTGCCCCCAGGGGCCTCTACGAGCAGTACTTC.

This clone was counted a few times. The chain is built from TRBV7-9 and TRBJ2-7; possibly TRBD2 for D (6 bases). CDR3 length: 14 residues. V was cut by 4 bases and J by 3 bases, with 13 bases left in between. CDR1 is SEHNR and CDR2 is FQNEAQ in the germline V gene (reference sequence). This CDR3 reads CASSSAGPHYEQYF. CDR3 sequence (DNA): TGTGCCAGCAGCTCCGCGGGACCTCACTACGAGCAGTACTTC.

V gene TRBV29-1 combines with J gene TRBJ1-1, with 9 bases lining up with TRBD1. The CDR3 sequence is 14 residues long. Germline V lookup: CDR1 SQVTM, CDR2 ANQGSEA. Trimming at V came to 4 bases and at J to 5 bases, leaving 8 bases not matched to a gene. CDR3 in DNA: TGCAGCGTTGTTGCGGGACAGGGCGGGACTGAAGCTTTCTTT. Translating it yields CSVVAGQGGTEAFF. The entire variable domain, with the rest obtained from reference TRBV29-1 and TRBJ1-1, is as follows: SAVISQKPSRDICQRGTSLTIQCQVDSQVTMMFWYRQQPGQSLTLIATANQGSEATYESGFVIDKFPISRPNLTFSTLTVSNMSPEDSSIYLCSVVAGQGGTEAFFGQGTRLTVV.

There are a few counts of this clone. The V and J genes are TRBV7-9 and TRBJ1-1, with 7 bases lining up with TRBD1. The V and J ends lost 6 bases and 0 bases, in that order; junction bases with no gene match: 7. CDR1 and CDR2 (germline): SEHNR, FQNEAQ (reference sequence). The CDR3 sequence is 15 residues long. CDR3 nucleotides: TGTGCCAGCAGGGGACTTACAGGGGTGAACACTGAAGCTTTCTTT. Amino acids: CASRGLTGVNTEAFF.

The gene calls are TRBV29-1 and TRBJ2-7, with D possibly being TRBD2 (5 bases). The CDR3 consists of 14 residues. Germline loops: CDR1 SQVTM, CDR2 ANQGSEA. Trimming removed 6 bases from V and 5 bases from J, with 20 bases in between. DNA of the CDR3: TGCAGCGTGGCAGGAGGCCCCTCCAGCGACGAGCAGTACTTC. Protein: CSVAGGPSSDEQYF.

This clone was found once. The J gene is TRBJ2-3, the V gene TRBV28, with D tentatively TRBD2 (5 bases). Trimming took off 6 bases at V and 4 bases at J, with 17 bases between the two ends. CDR3 length: 15 residues. The germline V gene has CDR1 MDHEN and CDR2 SYDVKM. The CDR3 sequence is CASRSKTTRADTQYF. As DNA, the CDR3 is TGTGCCAGCAGGTCTAAGACTACACGCGCAGATACGCAGTATTTT.

The chain joins TRBV27 to TRBJ1-5; D possibly corresponds to TRBD1 (6 bases). The CDR3 loop spans 13 amino acids. V was cut by 5 bases and J by 4 bases, with 9 bases left in between. Germline CDR1 reads MNHEY; CDR2 reads SMNVEV (reference sequence). The CDR3 reads CASSRTANQPQHF. The DNA of the CDR3 is TGTGCCAGCAGTAGGACAGCAAATCAGCCCCAGCATTTT.

The V and J genes are TRBV7-3 and TRBJ1-3; D remains unclear. CDR1 is SGHTA and CDR2 is FQGTGA in the germline V gene. V was clipped by 0 bases and J by 4 bases, with 4 bases between them. The CDR3 is made up of 13 amino acids. The CDR3 loop reads CASSLTAGNTIYF. Here the CDR3 DNA reads TGTGCCAGCAGCTTAACGGCCGGAAACACCATATATTTT.

The rearrangement joins TRBV30 to TRBJ2-4, with D hard to call. Per germline, CDR1 GTSNPN and CDR2 SVGIG (reference sequence). CDR3 length: 13 residues. V was pared by 2 bases and J by 4 bases, with 9 bases between. CDR3 in amino acids: CAWSPGLKNIQYF. The CDR3, as DNA: TGTGCCTGGAGTCCCGGTCTAAAAAACATTCAGTACTTC. Looking up the rest from reference TRBV30 and TRBJ2-4 gives the full variable domain: SQTIHQWPATLVQPVGSPLSLECTVEGTSNPNLYWYRQAAGRGLQLLFYSVGIGQISSEVPQNLSASRPQDRQFILSSKKLLLSDSGFYLCAWSPGLKNIQYFGAGTRLSVL.

The chain links TRBV7-2 to TRBJ2-3; 7 bases agree with TRBD1. The CDR3 totals 16 residues. Trimming at V came to 1 base and at J to 6 bases, leaving 10 bases not matched to a gene. Germline V gene data show CDR1 as SGHTA and CDR2 as FQGNSA. The CDR3 sequence is CASSLGGRQGRDTQYF. Here the CDR3 DNA reads TGTGCCAGCAGCTTAGGGGGGCGACAGGGAAGGGATACGCAGTATTTT.

This rearrangement joins TRBV9 to TRBJ2-5, with TRBD2 matching 16 bases. Germline CDR1 SGDLS, CDR2 YYNGEE. V lost 4 bases and J lost 9; bases outside the gene matches: 6. This CDR3 region has 15 residues. CDR3 in DNA: TGTGCCAGCAGCCCGGGACTAGCGGGAGGGGCGTCCCAGTACTTC. It specifies CASSPGLAGGASQYF. The full variable domain, with the rest looked up from reference TRBV9 and TRBJ2-5, is DSGVTQTPKHLITATGQRVTLRCSPRSGDLSVYWYQQSLDQGLQFLIQYYNGEERAKGNILERFSAQQFPDLHSELNLSSLELGDSALYFCASSPGLAGGASQYFGPGTRLLVL.

The chain has TRBV6-2 or TRBV6-3 and TRBJ2-5, with D tentatively TRBD2 (6 bases). The CDR3 is made up of 15 amino acids. CDR1 is MNHEY and CDR2 is SVGEGT in the germline V gene. Trimming cost V 5 bases and J 5 bases, with 18 bases left between them. CDR3 nucleotide sequence: TGTGCCAGCAGTACCCGGAGTGGCGGGAAGGAGACCCAGTACTTC. Amino acids: CASSTRSGGKETQYF.

The chain uses TRBV6-5 and TRBJ1-3; tentatively, D is TRBD1 (6 bases). Per the germline V gene, CDR1 is MNHEY and CDR2 is SVGAGI. V lost 6 bases and J 0 bases, leaving 9 bases between the germline ends. The CDR3 spans 14 residues. CDR3 sequence reads: CASSDRSSGNTIYF. The CDR3 nucleotides are TGTGCCAGCAGCGACAGGAGCTCTGGAAACACCATATATTTT.

The rearrangement links TRBV12-3 or TRBV12-4 to TRBJ1-1, with a possible D match to TRBD1 (5 bases). Trimming pared 4 bases from V and 7 bases from J, leaving 7 bases between. This CDR3 has 11 amino acids. This CDR3 reads CASSSGNEAFF. For the CDR3, the DNA is TGTGCCAGCAGTTCAGGGAATGAAGCTTTCTTT.

The chain couples TRBV5-1 to TRBJ1-2; 10 bases line up with TRBD1. The germline V gene has CDR1 SGHRS and CDR2 YFSETQ. The CDR3 extends over 14 amino acids. J lost 8 bases, V lost 2 bases, and 6 bases had no gene match. Here the CDR3 reads CASSFPTGGGGYTF. The CDR3 bases are TGCGCCAGCAGCTTTCCGACAGGGGGCGGGGGCTACACCTTC.

The chain joins TRBV7-2 to TRBJ2-3; D is unresolved. This CDR3 has 17 residues. CDR1 and CDR2 (germline): SGHTA, FQGNSA. Trimming removed 1 base from V and 0 bases from J, with 14 bases in between. Here the CDR3 DNA reads TGTGCCAGCAGCTTAGTTTTCACAGCCGCTAGCACAGATACGCAGTATTTT. This codes for CASSLVFTAASTDTQYF. Supplemented by reference TRBV7-2 and TRBJ2-3, the full variable domain reads GAGVSQSPSNKVTEKGKDVELRCDPISGHTALYWYRQSLGQGLEFLIYFQGNSAPDKSGLPSDRFSAERTGGSVSTLTIQRTQQEDSAVYLCASSLVFTAASTDTQYFGPGTRLTVL.

The genes are TRBV30 and TRBJ1-2; D is possibly TRBD1 (5 bases). The CDR3 has 16 residues. CDR1 and CDR2 from the germline V gene are GTSNPN and SVGIG (reference sequence). V lost 2 bases, J lost 1 base, and 17 bases lay in between. CDR3 in DNA: TGTGCCTGGAGTAGACTAGGGGCAGCAAATAACTATGGCTACACCTTC. This encodes CAWSRLGAANNYGYTF.

The rearrangement links TRBV28 to TRBJ1-2; possible D gene TRBD1, 6 bases. The germline V gene has CDR1 MDHEN and CDR2 SYDVKM. Deletions cut 4 bases from V and 4 bases from J, with 19 bases between. This CDR3 contains 16 residues. The CDR3 protein is CASSSGAGERGYGYTF. Here the CDR3 DNA reads TGTGCCAGCAGTTCCGGTGCAGGGGAAAGAGGCTATGGCTACACCTTC.

This clone was observed a single time. The V gene is TRBV12-5, the J gene TRBJ2-3; D is uncertain. The V end lost 2 bases, the J end lost 0 bases, and 9 bases lay between the germline ends. The CDR3 loop spans 15 amino acids. Germline CDR1 reads LGHNT; CDR2 reads FRNRAP. This CDR3 is CASGLFVGSTDTQYF. CDR3 bases: TGTGCTAGTGGTTTGTTTGTTGGCAGCACAGATACGCAGTATTTT.